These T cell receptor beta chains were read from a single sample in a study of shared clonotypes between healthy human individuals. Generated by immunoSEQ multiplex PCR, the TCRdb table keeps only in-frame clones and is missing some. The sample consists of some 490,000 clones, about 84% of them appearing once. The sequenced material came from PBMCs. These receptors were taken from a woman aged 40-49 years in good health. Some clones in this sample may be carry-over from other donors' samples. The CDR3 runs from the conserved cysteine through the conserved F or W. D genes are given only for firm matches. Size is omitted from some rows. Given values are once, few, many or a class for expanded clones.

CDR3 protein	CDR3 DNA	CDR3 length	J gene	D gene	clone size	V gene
CASSGGRTPYEQYF	TGTGCCAGCAGCGGGGGTAGGACACCCTACGAGCAGTACTTC	14	TRBJ2-7	.	.	TRBV5-5
CASSRDSFNEQFF	TGTGCCAGCAGCCGTGACAGTTTCAATGAGCAGTTCTTC	13	TRBJ2-1	.	.	TRBV25-1
CASSFRRGPENIQYF	TGTGCCAGCAGTTTTCGGAGGGGGCCGGAAAACATTCAGTACTTC	15	TRBJ2-4	.	.	TRBV28
CASSDNLSVFRGGYTF	TGTGCCAGCAGTGACAATCTCTCGGTGTTCAGGGGTGGCTACACCTTC	16	TRBJ1-2	.	once	TRBV6-4
CASSRGGRNQPQHF	TGTGCCAGTAGTCGGGGAGGGAGGAATCAGCCCCAGCATTTT	14	TRBJ1-5	.	.	TRBV19
CASSFHPPSDEQYF	TGCGCCAGCAGCTTCCATCCCCCCTCGGACGAGCAGTACTTC	14	TRBJ2-7	.	.	TRBV5-1
CASSVNYGGYTF	TGTGCCAGCAGCGTAAACTATGGTGGCTACACCTTC	12	TRBJ1-2	.	.	TRBV7-9
CASRTTGESNQPQHF	TGTGCCAGCAGAACGACAGGGGAAAGCAATCAGCCCCAGCATTTT	15	TRBJ1-5	TRBD1	.	TRBV28
CASSEGSRYNEQFF	TGTGCCAGCAGTGAGGGAAGCAGATACAATGAGCAGTTCTTC	14	TRBJ2-1	.	.	TRBV2
CASGTGSASYEQYF	TGTGCCAGCGGGACAGGCTCCGCTTCCTACGAGCAGTACTTC	14	TRBJ2-7	TRBD1	.	TRBV5-6
CASSEGGKQYF	TGTGCCAGCAGTGAGGGGGGAAAGCAGTACTTC	11	TRBJ2-7	.	.	TRBV25-1
CASSTVGSGSFNTGELFF	TGCGCCAGCAGCACGGTGGGTAGCGGGAGTTTTAACACCGGGGAGCTGTTTTTT	18	TRBJ2-2	TRBD2	.	TRBV5-1
CASSPNTEAFF	TGTGCCAGCAGTCCGAACACTGAAGCTTTCTTT	11	TRBJ1-1	.	.	TRBV6-5
CASSPQGGSNQPQHF	TGTGCCAGCTCACCACAGGGAGGGAGCAATCAGCCCCAGCATTTT	15	TRBJ1-5	.	.	TRBV18
CASSETGKSEQYF	TGTGCCAGCAGTGAAACAGGGAAAAGCGAGCAGTACTTC	13	TRBJ2-7	.	many	TRBV6-1
CASSLMREQFF	TGTGCCAGCAGTTTAATGCGGGAGCAGTTCTTC	11	TRBJ2-1	.	few	TRBV28
CASSDSGQATDTQYF	TGTGCCAGCAGTGACTCCGGACAGGCCACAGATACGCAGTATTTT	15	TRBJ2-3	TRBD1	.	TRBV6-4
CASSLDHRVSRTEAFF	TGCGCCAGCAGCTTGGACCACAGGGTTTCTCGGACTGAAGCTTTCTTT	16	TRBJ1-1	.	.	TRBV5-1
CASSYGGLYGYTF	TGTGCCAGCAGTTACGGGGGCCTCTATGGCTACACCTTC	13	TRBJ1-2	.	.	TRBV6-5
CASSAYYSTDTQYF	TGTGCCAGCAGCGCCTATTACAGCACAGATACGCAGTATTTT	14	TRBJ2-3	.	.	TRBV7-3
CASSHTSLLGNTIYF	TGTGCCAGCAGCCATACTTCCCTTTTGGGAAACACCATATATTTT	15	TRBJ1-3	.	many	TRBV7-8
CASEDSGIYEQYF	TGTGCCTCGGAAGATAGCGGGATCTACGAGCAGTACTTC	13	TRBJ2-7	TRBD2	.	TRBV10-3
CASSRDISQETQYF	TGTGCCAGCAGCCGGGACATATCTCAAGAGACCCAGTACTTC	14	TRBJ2-5	.	.	TRBV11-2
CASTLVVSDTQYF	TGTGCCAGTACGCTCGTTGTTTCGGATACGCAGTATTTT	13	TRBJ2-3	.	.	TRBV2
CASSAGTSGRVETQYF	TGCGCCAGCAGTGCCGGGACTAGCGGGAGGGTTGAGACCCAGTACTTC	16	TRBJ2-5	TRBD2	.	TRBV5-1
CASSWTGGGYNEQFF	TGTGCCAGCAGTTGGACAGGGGGCGGATACAATGAGCAGTTCTTC	15	TRBJ2-1	TRBD1	.	TRBV6-5
CASSPRQGSYEQYF	TGTGCCAGCTCACCCAGACAGGGCTCCTACGAGCAGTACTTC	14	TRBJ2-7	TRBD1	.	TRBV18
CATSRQTLAGAYEQYF	TGTGCCACCAGCAGACAGACACTAGCGGGGGCCTACGAGCAGTACTTC	16	TRBJ2-7	TRBD2	.	TRBV15
CASSSTPQSWAEAFF	TGTGCCAGCAGCTCCACCCCACAGTCGTGGGCTGAAGCTTTCTTT	15	TRBJ1-1	.	.	TRBV5-6
CASSLFYQAEQYF	TGTGCCAGCAGCTTATTCTACCAAGCAGAGCAGTACTTC	13	TRBJ2-7	.	few	TRBV7-2
CASSLLREPLSYEQYF	TGTGCCAGCAGTTTGTTGAGGGAGCCCCTCTCCTACGAGCAGTACTTC	16	TRBJ2-7	.	.	TRBV28
CAWSGLNYGYTF	TGTGCCTGGAGTGGACTAAACTATGGCTACACCTTC	12	TRBJ1-2	.	once	TRBV30
CASSRDRNQPQHF	TGTGCCAGCTCACGGGACAGGAATCAGCCCCAGCATTTT	13	TRBJ1-5	TRBD1	.	TRBV18
CASSSFTQGKAGELFF	TGTGCCAGCAGTAGCTTTACGCAGGGGAAGGCGGGGGAGCTGTTTTTT	16	TRBJ2-2	.	.	TRBV27
CASSVGAAGTRAKNIQYF	TGTGCCAGCAGCGTAGGTGCGGCGGGGACTCGAGCCAAAAACATTCAGTACTTC	18	TRBJ2-4	.	.	TRBV9
CASTMTPTNEKLFF	TGCGCCAGCACCATGACACCGACTAATGAAAAACTGTTTTTT	14	TRBJ1-4	.	.	TRBV5-1
CASSSIPGPPYEQYF	TGTGCCAGCAGCTCAATACCCGGGCCCCCTTACGAGCAGTACTTC	15	TRBJ2-7	.	.	TRBV7-2
CASSIGGASGSNEQFF	TGTGCCAGTAGTATCGGCGGGGCTAGCGGGAGCAATGAGCAGTTCTTC	16	TRBJ2-1	TRBD2	many	TRBV19
CASSYGAVRGQETQYF	TGTGCCAGCAGTTACGGGGCGGTTAGGGGTCAAGAGACCCAGTACTTC	16	TRBJ2-5	.	many	TRBV6-6
CSVDGRNTGELFF	TGCAGCGTTGACGGGCGGAACACCGGGGAGCTGTTTTTT	13	TRBJ2-2	.	many	TRBV29-1
CASSLAGASNTGELFF	TGTGCCAGCAGCTTAGCGGGGGCGTCGAACACCGGGGAGCTGTTTTTT	16	TRBJ2-2	.	once	TRBV7-2
CASSWGAGDTEAFF	TGTGCCAGCAGCTGGGGGGCGGGGGACACTGAAGCTTTCTTT	14	TRBJ1-1	.	.	TRBV5-6
CASSSNSATNEKLFF	TGTGCCAGCAGCTCCAATTCCGCAACTAATGAAAAACTGTTTTTT	15	TRBJ1-4	.	.	TRBV7-2
CARRFTSRSSYNEQFF	TGTGCCAGAAGATTTACTAGCCGCAGCTCCTACAATGAGCAGTTCTTC	16	TRBJ2-1	.	many	TRBV5-3
CASSLWSGGRAHIQFF	TGTGCCAGCAGTTTATGGAGTGGCGGGAGGGCCCATATTCAGTTCTTC	16	TRBJ2-1	TRBD2	.	TRBV27
CSVPSSQETQYF	TGCAGCGTTCCTTCCTCTCAAGAGACCCAGTACTTC	12	TRBJ2-5	.	.	TRBV29-1
CASSRTGGELFF	TGTGCCAGCAGCCGGACCGGCGGGGAGCTGTTTTTT	12	TRBJ2-2	.	.	TRBV5-4
CASKHEGGGYTF	TGTGCCAGCAAACACGAGGGTGGAGGCTACACCTTC	12	TRBJ1-2	.	few	TRBV9